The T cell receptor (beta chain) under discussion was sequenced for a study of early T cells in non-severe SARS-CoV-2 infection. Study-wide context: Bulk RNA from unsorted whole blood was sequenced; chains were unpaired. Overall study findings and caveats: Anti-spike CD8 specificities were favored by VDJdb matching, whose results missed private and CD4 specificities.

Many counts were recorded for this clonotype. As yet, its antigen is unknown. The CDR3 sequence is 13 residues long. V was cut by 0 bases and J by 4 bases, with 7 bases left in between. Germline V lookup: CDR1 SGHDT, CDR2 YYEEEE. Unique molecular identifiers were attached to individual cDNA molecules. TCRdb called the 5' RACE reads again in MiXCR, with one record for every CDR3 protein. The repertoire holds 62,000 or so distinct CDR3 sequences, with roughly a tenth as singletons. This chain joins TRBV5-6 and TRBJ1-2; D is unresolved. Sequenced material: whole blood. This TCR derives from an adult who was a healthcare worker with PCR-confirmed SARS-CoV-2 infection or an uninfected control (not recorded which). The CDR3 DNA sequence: TGTGCCAGCAGCTTGGACACGATCTATGGCTACACCTTC. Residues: CASSLDTIYGYTF. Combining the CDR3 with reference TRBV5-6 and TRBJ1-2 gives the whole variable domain DAGVTQSPTHLIKTRGQQVTLRCSPKSGHDTVSWYQQALGQGPQFIFQYYEEEERQRGNFPDRFSGHQFPNYSSELNVNALLLGDSALYLCASSLDTIYGYTFGSGTRLTVV.